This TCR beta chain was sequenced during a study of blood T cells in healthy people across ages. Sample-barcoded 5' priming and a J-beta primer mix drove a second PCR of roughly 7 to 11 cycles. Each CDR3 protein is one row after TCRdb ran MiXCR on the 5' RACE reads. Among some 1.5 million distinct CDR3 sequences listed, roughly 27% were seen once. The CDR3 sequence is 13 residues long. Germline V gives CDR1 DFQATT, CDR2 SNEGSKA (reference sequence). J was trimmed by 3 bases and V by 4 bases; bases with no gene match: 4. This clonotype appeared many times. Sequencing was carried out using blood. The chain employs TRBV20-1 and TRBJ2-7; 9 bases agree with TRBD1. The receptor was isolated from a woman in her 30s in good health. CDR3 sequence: CSATPGQGYEQYF. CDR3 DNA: TGCAGTGCTACCCCGGGACAGGGCTACGAGCAGTACTTC.